A single sample gave rise to the 26 T cell receptor beta chains below, sequenced in a study of blood T cell repertoires in COVID-19. Clones were read by immunoSEQ multiplex PCR, and TCRdb kept only the in-frame ones, dropping some. Among roughly 460,000 clones listed, around 90% were seen once. The specimen was peripheral blood. These receptors all come from a man younger than 35 with COVID-19, enrolled during active disease.

The V call is TRBV2, the J call TRBJ2-2; maybe TRBD2 (6 bases). The CDR3 has 15 residues. The V and J ends lost 4 bases and 0 bases respectively, with 9 bases between them. Germline values: CDR1 SNHLY, CDR2 FYNNEI. CDR3 coding DNA: TGTGCCAGCAGTGTTGGGACTGCGAACACCGGGGAGCTGTTTTTT. This codes for CASSVGTANTGELFF. The whole variable domain, remainder taken from reference TRBV2 and TRBJ2-2, is EPEVTQTPSHQVTQMGQEVILRCVPISNHLYFYWYRQILGQKVEFLVSFYNNEISEKSEIFDDQFSVERPDGSNFTLKIRSTKLEDSAMYFCASSVGTANTGELFFGEGSRLTVL.

The chain has TRBV6-5 and TRBJ2-1; 12 nucleotides agree with TRBD1. The length of the CDR3 is 15 residues. Germline CDR1 and CDR2: MNHEY and SVGAGI. J lost 8 bases, V lost 5 bases, and 7 bases had no gene match. The CDR3 sequence is CASSPGQGAVYEQFF. CDR3 nucleotides: TGTGCCAGCAGTCCGGGACAGGGGGCGGTCTATGAGCAGTTCTTC.

The chain carries TRBV11-1 and TRBJ2-1; 7 bases are a match to TRBD2. V lost 5 bases, J lost 2 bases, and 3 bases stayed unmatched. Germline lookup yields CDR1 SGHAT and CDR2 FQDESV (reference sequence). The CDR3 extends over 14 amino acids. The DNA of the CDR3 is TGTGCCAGCAGCGATGGACTAGCCTACAATGAGCAGTTCTTC. It is translated as CASSDGLAYNEQFF. Variable domain in full (rest from reference TRBV11-1 and TRBJ2-1): EAEVAQSPRYKITEKSQAVAFWCDPISGHATLYWYRQILGQGPELLVQFQDESVVDDSQLPKDRFSAERLKGVDSTLKIQPAELGDSAMYLCASSDGLAYNEQFFGPGTRLTVL.

The chain carries TRBV28 and TRBJ2-2; 10 nucleotides align to TRBD2. V dropped 8 bases and J dropped 7; count of bases not matched to a gene: 13. Germline V gene sequence: CDR1 MDHEN, CDR2 SYDVKM. This CDR3 contains 16 residues. In DNA, the CDR3 is TGTGCCAGCGGATTCTTCCCTAGCGGGAGTGGCGGGGAGCTGTTTTTT. Translation: CASGFFPSGSGGELFF. The full variable domain, in which reference TRBV28 and TRBJ2-2 provide the parts outside the CDR3, is DVKVTQSSRYLVKRTGEKVFLECVQDMDHENMFWYRQDPGLGLRLIYFSYDVKMKEKGDIPEGYSVSREKKERFSLILESASTNQTSMYLCASGFFPSGSGGELFFGEGSRLTVL.

The gene calls are TRBV3-1 (or the pseudogene TRBV3-2) and TRBJ2-3; 13 bases fit TRBD2. Unmatched junction bases numbered 3, after V lost 4 bases and J lost 2 bases. The germline V gene encodes CDR1 LGHDT and CDR2 YNNKEL (reference sequence). This CDR3 comprises 16 residues. CDR3 sequence (DNA): TGTGCCAGCAGCCGACTAGCGGGGGGCCTCACAGATACGCAGTATTTT. This translates into CASSRLAGGLTDTQYF.

For this clone: This CDR3 is also generated by other DNA sequences in the sample. The chain couples TRBV3-1 (or the pseudogene TRBV3-2) to TRBJ2-3, with TRBD2 identical over 7 bases. The germline V gene has CDR1 LGHDT and CDR2 YNNKEL (reference sequence). Trimming at V came to 8 bases and at J to 2 bases, leaving 4 bases not matched to a gene. There are 13 residues in the CDR3. The CDR3 loop reads CASSGGPTDTQYF. In DNA form, the CDR3 reads TGTGCCAGCTCGGGAGGCCCCACAGATACGCAGTATTTT.

This clone was counted a single time. The chain employs TRBV10-1 and TRBJ2-5; weak D call: TRBD1 (6 bases). Germline V gene sequence: CDR1 WNHNN, CDR2 SYGVQD (reference sequence). V gave up 4 bases and J gave up 6 bases, with 18 bases separating them. This CDR3 contains 15 residues. The chain's CDR3 is CASSGDRGGVKTQYF. For the CDR3, the DNA is TGCGCCAGCAGTGGCGATCGAGGGGGTGTGAAGACCCAGTACTTC.

The gene calls are TRBV24-1 and TRBJ2-1; 8 bases match TRBD2. After removal of 3 bases from V and 9 bases from J, the junction contained 9 bases not matched to a gene. Looked up from germline, CDR1 is KGHDR and CDR2 is SFDVKD. This CDR3 has 15 residues. The CDR3: CATSDAPTSVGEQFF. Here the CDR3 DNA reads TGTGCCACCAGTGATGCCCCGACTAGCGTGGGTGAGCAGTTCTTC.

Concerning this clone: One end of the junction does not line up with germline, which may come from a read error. The chain links TRBV7-7 to TRBJ2-3, with 10 bases that match TRBD1. The germline V gene has CDR1 SSHAT and CDR2 FNYEAQ (reference sequence). The CDR3 sequence is 15 residues long. CDR3 coding DNA: TGTGCTAGCAGCCGGGGACAGGGGTCCTCAGATACGCAGTATTTT. Residues: CASSRGQGSSDTQYF.

V and J are TRBV29-1 and TRBJ2-3, with D maybe TRBD1 (5 bases). This CDR3 is built from 12 residues. The V gene's germline CDR1 is SQVTM and CDR2 ANQGSEA. Trimming shortened V by 6 bases and J by 3 bases, and 10 bases separated the two germline ends. CDR3 coding DNA: TGCAGCGTAGGTAGGGGAACAGATACGCAGTATTTT. Its protein is CSVGRGTDTQYF.

The V gene is TRBV6-1, the J gene TRBJ1-4; 8 bases are shared with TRBD1. The trim removed 2 bases at V and 8 bases at J, leaving 10 bases unmatched. This CDR3 is 16 amino acids long. Germline CDR1 and CDR2: MNHNS and SASEGT. The CDR3 bases are TGTGCCAGCAGTGAACATTATGGGACAGGAGACGAAAAACTGTTTTTT. Its translation: CASSEHYGTGDEKLFF.

This chain links TRBV7-9 with TRBJ1-2, with 9 positions matching TRBD1. The CDR3 is made up of 14 amino acids. With 5 bases clipped from V and 6 bases from J, the junction kept 7 bases outside the gene matches. The germline V gene has CDR1 SEHNR and CDR2 FQNEAQ (reference sequence). The CDR3 DNA reads as TGTGCCAGCAGCCGCCTGGGACAGGGAAATGGCTACACCTTC. This gives the protein CASSRLGQGNGYTF.

J is TRBJ2-1 and V is TRBV6-1; D possibly corresponds to TRBD1 (6 bases). CDR3 length: 14 amino acids. The germline V and J ends were trimmed by 1 base and 2 bases, with 6 bases remaining between them. The germline V gene encodes CDR1 MNHNS and CDR2 SASEGT. This chain's CDR3 is CASSEGTAYNEQFF. The CDR3 DNA is TGTGCCAGCAGTGAAGGGACAGCCTACAATGAGCAGTTCTTC.

V usage is TRBV18 and J usage is TRBJ1-3; possible D gene TRBD1, 6 bases. Germline lookup yields CDR1 KGHSH and CDR2 LQKENI. With 0 bases removed from V and 2 bases from J, the gap between germline ends came to 11 bases. CDR3 length: 16 residues. In DNA, the CDR3 is TGTGCCAGCTCACCACCGAGCTCAGGGGCTGGAAACACCATATATTTT. It encodes CASSPPSSGAGNTIYF.

This clone was seen a handful of times. V gene TRBV11-3 combines with J gene TRBJ1-5; D not resolved. The V gene lost 1 base and the J gene lost 6 bases, with 13 bases spanning the gap. CDR1 and CDR2 (germline): SGHNT, YENEEA. This CDR3 region has 15 residues. The chain's CDR3 is CASSLGSGSGQPQHF. The CDR3 nucleotides read TGTGCCAGCAGCTTAGGGAGCGGGTCTGGTCAGCCCCAGCATTTT.

V gene TRBV9 combines with J gene TRBJ2-3; D is uncertain. CDR3 size: 12 residues. V lost 3 bases to trimming and J lost 10 bases, with 12 bases between them. The germline CDR1 and CDR2 sequences are SGDLS and YYNGEE. This CDR3 reads CASSGQAWSQYF. CDR3 in DNA: TGTGCCAGCAGCGGCCAAGCGTGGTCGCAGTATTTT.

The rearrangement links TRBV6-6 to TRBJ2-2, with 9 bases identical to TRBD2. This CDR3 has 14 amino acids. V gave up 7 bases and J gave up 5 bases; unmatched junction bases: 5. Per the germline V gene, CDR1 is MNHNY and CDR2 is SVGAGI (reference sequence). CDR3 protein: CASTPLAGTGELFF. The CDR3 DNA reads as TGTGCCAGCACCCCCCTAGCGGGAACCGGGGAGCTGTTTTTT.

This chain joins TRBV3-1 (or the pseudogene TRBV3-2) and TRBJ1-2; unclear D gene. Germline V CDR1 and CDR2: LGHDT, YNNKEL (reference sequence). The CDR3 has 14 residues. V was trimmed by 1 base and J by 4 bases, leaving 10 bases between them. For the CDR3, the DNA is TGTGCCAGCAGCCAAGTTCCGGGGAGCTATGGCTACACCTTC. As protein: CASSQVPGSYGYTF.

J is TRBJ1-1 and V is TRBV5-5, with TRBD1 identical over 10 bases. Unmatched junction bases numbered 7, after V lost 4 bases and J lost 4 bases. From germline, CDR1 is SGHKS and CDR2 YYEKEE (reference sequence). This CDR3 contains 15 residues. CDR3 protein: CASSPRGQGTTEAFF. The CDR3 nucleotides read TGTGCCAGCAGCCCGCGGGGACAGGGGACCACTGAAGCTTTCTTT.

This chain links TRBV6-5 with TRBJ2-7; possible D gene TRBD1, 5 bases. Trimming pared 2 bases from V and 2 bases from J, leaving 10 bases between. The germline V gene has CDR1 MNHEY and CDR2 SVGAGI. The CDR3 extends over 14 amino acids. CDR3 DNA: TGTGCCAGCAGTTACGCCACAGGAGCCTACGAGCAGTACTTC. This translates into CASSYATGAYEQYF.

The chain employs TRBV5-6 and TRBJ1-2; 7 bases align to TRBD1. The J segment lost 7 bases and the V segment lost 4 bases, leaving 10 bases of the junction unmatched. The CDR3 loop spans 14 amino acids. CDR1 is SGHDT, CDR2 YYEEEE, per germline. This chain's CDR3 is CASSPQGLEIGYTF. The CDR3 DNA follows: TGTGCCAGCAGCCCACAGGGGCTCGAGATTGGCTACACCTTC.

V and J are TRBV19 and TRBJ1-2; no definite D call. Deletions cut 3 bases from V and 4 bases from J, with 15 bases between. Germline V lookup: CDR1 LNHDA, CDR2 SQIVND (reference sequence). The CDR3 contains 15 residues. This CDR3 reads CASSINRGKGYGYTF. In DNA, the CDR3 is TGTGCCAGTAGTATTAATCGGGGAAAGGGCTATGGCTACACCTTC.

The V gene is TRBV6-1, the J gene TRBJ2-3; no clear D gene. Trimming took 3 bases from V and 7 from J, leaving 17 bases between them. This CDR3 comprises 15 residues. CDR1 and CDR2 (germline): MNHNS, SASEGT. The CDR3 here is CASSELERQWNTQYF. The CDR3 DNA is TGTGCCAGCAGTGAGCTGGAGCGTCAGTGGAATACGCAGTATTTT.

This rearrangement joins TRBV6-5 to TRBJ1-2, with TRBD1 identical over 8 bases. V dropped 8 bases and J dropped 3; count of bases not matched to a gene: 5. The germline CDR1 and CDR2 sequences are MNHEY and SVGAGI. The CDR3 is made up of 13 amino acids. DNA of the CDR3: TGTGCCAGCCAACAGGGGGTAGACTATGGCTACACCTTC. It specifies CASQQGVDYGYTF.

This clone was counted between two and nine times. V and J are TRBV5-3 and TRBJ1-4; D is unclear. TRBV5-3 is identified as an open reading frame with a role that is uncertain. The germline V and J ends were trimmed by 3 bases and 0 bases, with 9 bases remaining between them. The CDR3 has 15 amino acids. The CDR3 protein is CARSSQSATNEKLFF. CDR3 DNA: TGTGCCAGAAGCTCCCAGTCAGCAACTAATGAAAAACTGTTTTTT.

The chain carries TRBV5-4 and TRBJ2-1; maybe TRBD1 (6 bases). The V end was cut by 0 bases, the J end by 9 bases, with 19 bases between. This CDR3 spans 16 amino acids. Germline CDR1 reads SGHNT; CDR2 reads YYREEE (reference sequence). This CDR3 reads CASSLERVQGYAEQFF. As DNA, the CDR3 is TGTGCCAGCAGCTTGGAAAGGGTACAGGGATACGCTGAGCAGTTCTTC.